The 25 T cell receptor beta chains reported below all come from one sample, sequenced in a study of blood T cell repertoires in COVID-19. The repertoire was sequenced with immunoSEQ multiplex PCR; TCRdb's copy has only in-frame clones and lacks some. The data contain a few hundred thousand clones, roughly 89% of them seen just once; the ten biggest clones take up under 2.5%. The source material was peripheral blood. The receptors shown here come from a woman aged 60-70 years with COVID-19, enrolled during active disease.

J is TRBJ2-1 and V is TRBV4-3, with D possibly TRBD2 on 5 matching bases. The CDR3 is made up of 16 amino acids. Trimming cost V 0 bases and J 2 bases, with 11 bases left between them. From germline, CDR1 is LGHNA and CDR2 YSLEER. This CDR3 reads CASSQDRSGTYNEQFF. The CDR3 DNA reads as TGCGCCAGCAGCCAAGATCGGAGCGGAACCTACAATGAGCAGTTCTTC.

This clone was seen only once. V is TRBV7-6 and J is TRBJ1-2, with a tentative D call TRBD1 (6 bases). The germline V and J ends were trimmed by 4 bases and 6 bases, with 18 bases remaining between them. This CDR3 has 15 amino acids. Germline-derived CDR1 and CDR2 are SGHVS and FNYEAQ. The CDR3 loop is CASSSGVRGANGYTF. CDR3 bases: TGTGCCAGCAGCTCAGGGGTACGGGGGGCGAATGGCTACACCTTC. The whole variable domain, filled in from reference TRBV7-6 and TRBJ1-2, reads GAGVSQSPRYKVTKRGQDVALRCDPISGHVSLYWYRQALGQGPEFLTYFNYEAQQDKSGLPNDRFSAERPEGSISTLTIQRTEQRDSAMYRCASSSGVRGANGYTFGSGTRLTVV.

A remark on this clone: The same CDR3 is also encoded by other DNA sequences in this sample. The J gene is TRBJ1-1, the V gene TRBV19; no clear D gene. V dropped 5 bases and J dropped 1 base, with 8 bases sitting between them. The CDR3 has 13 residues. Germline CDR1 reads LNHDA; CDR2 reads SQIVND (reference sequence). CDR3 sequence reads: CASSPLRNTEAFF. The CDR3 DNA follows: TGTGCCAGTAGTCCCCTCAGGAACACTGAAGCTTTCTTT.

V is TRBV19 and J is TRBJ1-3; no definite D call. The CDR3 extends over 18 amino acids. Germline CDR1 is LNHDA and CDR2 is SQIVND (reference sequence). Trimming cost V 2 bases and J 0 bases, with 17 bases left between them. CDR3 coding DNA: TGTGCCAGTAGTATATACTCGGTTACAGCCGGCTCTGGAAACACCATATATTTT. Protein: CASSIYSVTAGSGNTIYF.

The chain recombines TRBV18 with TRBJ2-2; 10 bases are a match to TRBD1. Trimming at V came to 3 bases and at J to 7 bases, leaving 8 bases not matched to a gene. The CDR3 covers 16 residues. Looked up from germline, CDR1 is KGHSH and CDR2 is LQKENI. CDR3 DNA: TGTGCCAGCTCACCTCAGACAGGGGGCAGCGTCGGGGAGCTGTTTTTT. This codes for CASSPQTGGSVGELFF.

In DNA form, the CDR3 reads TGTGCCAGCTCACCAGGGGCGGGACAGTCCAACTATGGCTACACCTTC. It codes for CASSPGAGQSNYGYTF. The chain uses TRBV18 and TRBJ1-2, with 7 bases identical to TRBD1. Germline trimming cut 2 bases from V and 2 bases from J; bases unmatched to any gene: 8. CDR3 length: 16 amino acids. Germline-derived CDR1 and CDR2 are KGHSH and LQKENI.

The genes are TRBV7-8 and TRBJ2-5, with TRBD1 matching over 8 bases. The CDR3 loop spans 15 amino acids. J gave up 7 bases and V 2 bases, and 9 bases lay outside the gene matches. Germline V CDR1 and CDR2: SGHVS, FQNEAQ. The CDR3 sequence: CASSLSTGDYGTQYF. The CDR3, as DNA: TGTGCCAGCAGCTTATCGACAGGGGATTACGGGACCCAGTACTTC. Combining the CDR3 with reference TRBV7-8 and TRBJ2-5 gives the whole variable domain GAGVSQSPRYKVAKRGQDVALRCDPISGHVSLFWYQQALGQGPEFLTYFQNEAQLDKSGLPSDRFFAERPEGSVSTLKIQRTQQEDSAVYLCASSLSTGDYGTQYFGPGTRLLVL.

The J gene is TRBJ2-3, the V gene TRBV5-4; 10 nucleotides line up with TRBD1. Trimming removed 4 bases from V and 1 base from J; junction bases left unmatched: 3. The CDR3 runs to 15 residues. Germline CDR1 reads SGHNT; CDR2 reads YYREEE (reference sequence). The CDR3 coding sequence is TGTGCCAGCAGCAGTGGGACAGGGGGCACAGATACGCAGTATTTT. Translated, it gives CASSSGTGGTDTQYF.

The V call is TRBV5-1, the J call TRBJ1-5, with 9 bases aligning to TRBD1. Trimming removed 0 bases from V and 2 bases from J; junction bases left unmatched: 3. CDR3 length: 16 amino acids. The V gene's germline CDR1 is SGHRS and CDR2 YFSETQ. The CDR3 region has the DNA TGCGCCAGCAGCTTGGGGGACAGGGTAGGCAATCAGCCCCAGCATTTT. Its protein is CASSLGDRVGNQPQHF.

The V gene is TRBV4-1, the J gene TRBJ1-1, with TRBD1 as a possible D gene (6 bases). Trimming stripped 4 bases from V and 5 bases from J, with 11 bases between. The germline V gene has CDR1 MGHRA and CDR2 YSYEKL. This CDR3 contains 13 residues. DNA for the CDR3: TGCGCCAGCAGCCCAGGGGTTGGGACTGAAGCTTTCTTT. Encoded protein: CASSPGVGTEAFF.

CDR3: CASSQNFHESGNTIYF. DNA of the CDR3: TGCGCCAGCAGCCAAAACTTTCACGAATCTGGAAACACCATATATTTT. The chain has TRBV4-3 and TRBJ1-3; D uncertain. Germline CDR1 is LGHNA and CDR2 is YSLEER. The CDR3 has 16 residues. V lost 2 bases and J 1 base, leaving 12 bases between the germline ends.

The chain employs TRBV6-6 and TRBJ2-7; possibly TRBD1 for D (6 bases). This CDR3 spans 13 amino acids. V was pared by 2 bases and J by 3 bases, with 8 bases between. Per the germline V gene, CDR1 is MNHNY and CDR2 is SVGAGI (reference sequence). CDR3 sequence: CASSYGQHYEQYF. CDR3 bases: TGTGCCAGCAGTTACGGACAGCACTACGAGCAGTACTTC.

This clone was recorded once. V gene TRBV6-5 combines with J gene TRBJ1-1; D remains ambiguous. CDR3 size: 13 residues. From germline, CDR1 is MNHEY and CDR2 SVGAGI. With 7 bases removed from V and 1 base from J, the gap between germline ends came to 10 bases. CDR3 in amino acids: CASKNTRNTEAFF. CDR3 sequence (DNA): TGTGCCAGCAAAAACACTAGGAACACTGAAGCTTTCTTT.

This sequence joins TRBV7-2 and TRBJ1-2; 7 positions agree with TRBD1. The CDR3 is made up of 15 amino acids. The germline V gene has CDR1 SGHTA and CDR2 FQGNSA. Unmatched junction bases numbered 8, after V lost 5 bases and J lost 2 bases. CDR3 amino acids: CASSPWDSPNYGYTF. The CDR3 DNA reads TGTGCCAGCAGCCCGTGGGACAGTCCCAACTATGGCTACACCTTC. The full variable domain, completed using reference TRBV7-2 and TRBJ1-2, is GAGVSQSPSNKVTEKGKDVELRCDPISGHTALYWYRQSLGQGLEFLIYFQGNSAPDKSGLPSDRFSAERTGGSVSTLTIQRTQQEDSAVYLCASSPWDSPNYGYTFGSGTRLTVV.

This chain links TRBV4-3 with TRBJ1-4; unclear D gene. Germline V gene lookup returns CDR1 LGHNA and CDR2 YSLEER. Trimming removed 1 base at V and 10 bases at J, with 13 bases between. The CDR3 extends over 14 amino acids. The CDR3 loop is CASSQVNGLRKLFF. The CDR3 DNA is TGCGCCAGCAGCCAAGTGAACGGACTCCGAAAACTGTTTTTT.

This chain joins TRBV2 and TRBJ1-2; 9 nucleotides agree with TRBD1. There are 15 residues in the CDR3. J gave up 7 bases and V 5 bases, and 11 bases lay outside the gene matches. Germline CDR1 and CDR2: SNHLY and FYNNEI. CDR3 sequence reads: CASSYREDRGGGYTF. In nucleotides, the CDR3 is TGTGCCAGCAGTTATAGGGAAGACAGGGGGGGTGGCTACACCTTC.

The chain uses TRBV19 and TRBJ1-1; D is perhaps TRBD1 (5 bases). Germline V lookup: CDR1 LNHDA, CDR2 SQIVND (reference sequence). V dropped 5 bases and J dropped 3 bases, with 16 bases sitting between them. The CDR3 is made up of 15 amino acids. CDR3 region: CASSHLGQGDTEAFF. Here the CDR3 DNA reads TGTGCCAGTAGTCATTTAGGGCAGGGCGACACTGAAGCTTTCTTT. The full variable domain, completed using reference TRBV19 and TRBJ1-1, is DGGITQSPKYLFRKEGQNVTLSCEQNLNHDAMYWYRQDPGQGLRLIYYSQIVNDFQKGDIAEGYSVSREKKESFPLTVTSAQKNPTAFYLCASSHLGQGDTEAFFGQGTRLTVV.

The V call is TRBV19, the J call TRBJ2-7; no clear D. The V and J ends lost 5 bases and 2 bases respectively, with 16 bases between them. The germline V gene has CDR1 LNHDA and CDR2 SQIVND (reference sequence). The CDR3 is 15 amino acids. The CDR3 protein is CASSQEIQTAYEQYF. CDR3 sequence (DNA): TGTGCCAGTAGTCAAGAAATTCAAACTGCCTACGAGCAGTACTTC.

The chain recombines TRBV27 with TRBJ1-5; D is undetermined. This CDR3 is 14 amino acids long. Germline-derived CDR1 and CDR2 are MNHEY and SMNVEV (reference sequence). V was shortened by 6 bases and J by 7 bases, with 16 bases between the two germline ends. The DNA of the CDR3 is TGTGCCAGCAGCCCTCGGGGATTTCAACAGCCCCAGCATTTT. Its translation: CASSPRGFQQPQHF.

The chain has TRBV5-1 and TRBJ2-1, with 9 bases identical to TRBD1. In germline, CDR1 is SGHRS, CDR2 YFSETQ. CDR3 length: 14 amino acids. J was trimmed by 7 bases and V by 4 bases; bases with no gene match: 6. The CDR3 DNA reads as TGCGCCAGCAGCCGTGACAGGGGGGGAAATGAGCAGTTCTTC. Its protein is CASSRDRGGNEQFF.

The chain joins TRBV7-8 to TRBJ2-2; TRBD1 matches 11 bases. CDR1 SGHVS and CDR2 FQNEAQ come from the germline V gene. The V gene end was trimmed by 5 bases and the J gene end by 7 bases; junction bases not matched to a gene: 12. This CDR3 has 17 residues. CDR3 nucleotide sequence: TGTGCCAGCAGCCAAGCAGGAGGGACAGGGGGTTTCGGGGAGCTGTTTTTT. As protein: CASSQAGGTGGFGELFF.

The V and J genes are TRBV19 and TRBJ2-1, with D hard to call. Germline V gene sequence: CDR1 LNHDA, CDR2 SQIVND (reference sequence). CDR3 length: 12 amino acids. The V end lost 2 bases, the J end lost 4 bases, and 3 bases lay between the germline ends. The CDR3: CASSIIYNEQFF. The CDR3 region has the DNA TGTGCCAGTAGTATAATATACAATGAGCAGTTCTTC.

As DNA, the CDR3 is TGTGCCAGCAGCCCCGAGGGACAGAATCATCAGCCCCAGCATTTT. Translation: CASSPEGQNHQPQHF. The chain links TRBV9 to TRBJ1-5; 7 bases map to TRBD1. Germline assignment: CDR1 SGDLS and CDR2 YYNGEE. The V gene end was trimmed by 4 bases and the J gene end by 5 bases; junction bases not matched to a gene: 9. The length of the CDR3 is 15 residues. Combining the CDR3 with reference TRBV9 and TRBJ1-5 gives the whole variable domain DSGVTQTPKHLITATGQRVTLRCSPRSGDLSVYWYQQSLDQGLQFLIQYYNGEERAKGNILERFSAQQFPDLHSELNLSSLELGDSALYFCASSPEGQNHQPQHFGDGTRLSIL.

V gene TRBV11-2 combines with J gene TRBJ1-6, with D uncertain. The CDR3 runs to 15 residues. Germline CDR1 is SGHAT and CDR2 is FQNNGV. The V end lost 1 base, the J end lost 7 bases, and 11 bases lay between the germline ends. The CDR3 here is CASSLGLGSNSPLHF. The CDR3 DNA reads TGTGCCAGCAGCTTAGGACTAGGGAGCAATTCACCCCTCCACTTT.

The chain employs TRBV5-6 and TRBJ1-1; 8 nucleotides match TRBD1. V lost 0 bases to trimming and J lost 4 bases; unmatched junction nucleotides: 14. CDR1 is SGHDT, CDR2 YYEEEE, per germline. The CDR3 has 18 residues. CDR3 sequence reads: CASSLVGAWQGAPTEAFF. CDR3 DNA sequence: TGTGCCAGCAGCTTGGTTGGAGCGTGGCAGGGGGCGCCCACTGAAGCTTTCTTT.